Described below is a single T cell receptor beta chain sequence and its context. The sample belongs to a study of blood T cell repertoires in COVID-19. Study information: PBMCs, B-cell-depleted T cells, or T cells were the source of the cDNA or gDNA that made up the material.

Original data processing: By means of reference gene primer amplification, nucleated cell counts were estimated. Sequencing used immunoSEQ multiplex PCR; TCRdb keeps in-frame clones, though not all of them. V, J and clone size derive from that table, while D and trimming were established from the DNA sequence. The profile covers 65,000 to 70,000 clones, with approximately 79% appearing a single time and 47% taken by the ten largest. The germline V gene encodes CDR1 SGHAT and CDR2 FQNNGV. There are 15 residues in the CDR3. Trimming cost V 2 bases and J 4 bases, with 11 bases left between them. Source material: peripheral blood. The genes are TRBV11-2 and TRBJ2-2; D possibly corresponds to TRBD1 (6 bases). The sequence came from a human donor in a cohort sampled during active COVID-19. Here the CDR3 reads CASSLIQGRTGELFF. The CDR3 region has the DNA TGTGCCAGCAGCTTAATTCAGGGGCGCACCGGGGAGCTGTTTTTT.